This T cell receptor (beta chain) is drawn from a study of T-cell reconstitution after alpha-beta-depleted transplantation in children. Study-wide points: Some patients' high day-60 TCRbeta diversity was traced to surviving recipient T cells and thymic progenitors. Where alpha-beta T cells came from about two months after transplant was reportedly several hundred expanded graft clones.

Using unique molecular identifiers, the investigators prepared the TCRbeta library. MiXCR, run by TCRdb on the PCR reads, gives a single entry per CDR3 protein. The top ten hold about a sixth of the sample, which has more than 120,000 distinct CDR3 sequences, roughly 8.8% seen once. The CDR3 has 15 residues. Germline V lookup: CDR1 SGHTA, CDR2 FQGNSA. Trimming took 5 bases from V and 0 from J, leaving 11 bases between them. To note about this clonotype: Its target is unknown.

The chain is built from TRBV7-2 and TRBJ1-5, with TRBD1 as a possible D gene (6 bases). The receptor comes from a female patient between 2 and 15 years old who had a stem cell transplant for congenital amegakaryocytic thrombocytopenia, so the T cells may come from the graft donor. Sequenced material: PBMCs, mostly from graft donor cells, taken 180 days after TCRalphabeta/CD19-depleted stem cell transplant. CDR3 sequence (DNA): TGTGCCAGCAGCAAGGTGGACAGTAGCAATCAGCCCCAGCATTTT. Protein product: CASSKVDSSNQPQHF. Supplemented by reference TRBV7-2 and TRBJ1-5, the full variable domain reads GAGVSQSPSNKVTEKGKDVELRCDPISGHTALYWYRQSLGQGLEFLIYFQGNSAPDKSGLPSDRFSAERTGGSVSTLTIQRTQQEDSAVYLCASSKVDSSNQPQHFGDGTRLSIL.